The 3 T cell receptor beta chains given below trace back to one sample, sequenced in a study of T cell repertoires in cytomegalovirus infection (dated by TCRdb to the late 2010s). Which antigens these TCRs recognize remains unknown. The treatment or condition label, as the study defines it: in vitro stimulation with specific CMV peptide epitopes to enrich CMV-specific T cells. The run used an Illumina HiSeq 1500. The public reads were run again by TCRdb, first through fastp at Q25 and then through MiXCR, and only productive beta chains were kept. Every distinct CDR3 protein forms one entry, paired with its most common genes and DNA. Recorded for this sample are 70,000 to 95,000 distinct CDR3 sequences; 25% to 30% of them occurred a single time. About 65% of the sample is in the top ten clones. The source material was CD8+ T cells from cultured PBMCs, sampled from culture after CMV antigen stimulation. These receptor sequences come from a human donor in good health (CMV status not recorded). Some clones in this sample may be carry-over from other donors' samples.

The J gene is TRBJ1-6, the V gene TRBV7-9; weak D call: TRBD1 (5 bases). CDR1 and CDR2 from the germline V gene are SEHNR and FQNEAQ (reference sequence). The CDR3 is made up of 12 amino acids. The germline V and J ends were trimmed by 1 base and 10 bases, with 5 bases remaining between them. CDR3 residues: CASSLGGSPLHF. The CDR3 DNA sequence: TGTGCCAGCAGCTTAGGGGGGTCACCCCTCCACTTT.

The chain recombines TRBV4-1 with TRBJ1-1; D ambiguous. The CDR3 extends over 14 amino acids. The V gene's germline CDR1 is MGHRA and CDR2 YSYEKL. The V end lost 4 bases, the J end lost 4 bases, and 13 bases lay between the germline ends. The CDR3: CASSLVRTVTEAFF. The CDR3 DNA reads as TGCGCCAGCAGCCTCGTCAGGACGGTCACTGAAGCTTTCTTT.

The rearrangement joins TRBV27 to TRBJ2-7; tentatively, D is TRBD2 (6 bases). V lost 3 bases and J 7 bases, leaving 10 bases between the germline ends. The CDR3 spans 12 residues. The V gene's germline CDR1 is MNHEY and CDR2 SMNVEV (reference sequence). CDR3 region: CASSFQGGEQYF. Written as DNA, the CDR3 is TGTGCCAGCAGTTTCCAAGGAGGGGAGCAGTACTTC.